Sequencing of this T cell receptor beta chain was carried out in a study of cytomegalovirus exposure and HLA in healthy donors. Overall study: Counted in an early data release were roughly 87 million unique TCRs from HLA-typed donors.

V gave up 7 bases and J gave up 3 bases, with 19 bases separating them. Germline loops: CDR1 LNHDA, CDR2 SQIVND (reference sequence). CDR3 length: 16 residues. Donors had nominal health at sampling but likely had unrecorded immune exposures. The primer mix had 60 Vbeta and 13 Jbeta primers. The method was immunoSEQ multiplex PCR; TCRdb's version includes in-frame clones alone and lacks a portion of them. The top ten clones hold less than 1.5% of a sample with some 200,000 clones, approximately 9.5% of them seen once. This clone was recorded a few times. Its antigen remains unknown. The study's findings and limits: With later analysis, a missense DCLRE1C variant became linked to TCR beta V- and J-gene trimming. A later analysis found TCR association rates differed by HLA locus, highest for DRB1 and lowest for HLA-C.

The sequence derives from a woman between 25 and 40 years old in good health and CMV-seropositive. Sequencing was done on a sample of PBMCs. V gene TRBV19 combines with J gene TRBJ1-5; perhaps TRBD1 as D (5 bases). The CDR3 loop is CASTSPHRGYNQPQHF. CDR3 coding DNA: TGTGCCAGTACCTCCCCCCATAGGGGTTACAATCAGCCCCAGCATTTT.